These T cell receptor beta chains were read from a single sample in a study of blood T cell repertoires in COVID-19. Profiled with immunoSEQ multiplex PCR; TCRdb holds only in-frame clones, not every one. The sample lists more than 150,000 clones; 70% to 90% were seen once. The sequenced material came from peripheral blood. The receptors here all came from a man aged 70 or older with active or convalescent COVID-19. Both conserved end residues are trimmed from each CDR3. Each record gives: J gene, V gene, clone size, CDR3 protein. Rows may omit the clone size; those that give it use once, few, many or a size class.

J gene: TRBJ1-3; V gene: TRBV6-5; clone size: NA; CDR3 protein: ASSSGVSAGNTIY
J gene: TRBJ1-1; V gene: TRBV19; clone size: NA; CDR3 protein: ASSTLGQGVGFTEAF
J gene: TRBJ2-1; V gene: TRBV29-1; clone size: NA; CDR3 protein: SGGWLIAGVNEQF
J gene: TRBJ1-1; V gene: TRBV5-5; clone size: once; CDR3 protein: ASSFGRLNTEAF
J gene: TRBJ2-2; V gene: TRBV14; clone size: NA; CDR3 protein: ASSRRQNGELF
J gene: TRBJ2-2; V gene: TRBV18; clone size: NA; CDR3 protein: ASSPDQVTGELF
J gene: TRBJ1-5; V gene: TRBV2; clone size: NA; CDR3 protein: ASSESGGRQPQH
J gene: TRBJ1-2; V gene: TRBV18; clone size: NA; CDR3 protein: ASSPPGQGRYT
J gene: TRBJ1-1; V gene: TRBV5-8; clone size: NA; CDR3 protein: ASSLGDSSMNTEAF
J gene: TRBJ2-7; V gene: TRBV5-6; clone size: NA; CDR3 protein: ASIKGEYEQY
J gene: TRBJ2-1; V gene: TRBV7-2; clone size: NA; CDR3 protein: ASSITGQGYNEQF
J gene: TRBJ1-5; V gene: TRBV20-1; clone size: once; CDR3 protein: SAIEGEAQH
J gene: TRBJ1-1; V gene: TRBV28; clone size: NA; CDR3 protein: ASSSGRLRRDTEAF
J gene: TRBJ2-2; V gene: TRBV5-1; clone size: NA; CDR3 protein: ASSLDEGANGELF
J gene: TRBJ1-5; V gene: TRBV5-1; clone size: NA; CDR3 protein: ASSAGTPGQPQH
J gene: TRBJ1-5; V gene: TRBV5-5; clone size: NA; CDR3 protein: ASSLAGDFNQPQH
J gene: TRBJ1-2; V gene: TRBV18; clone size: NA; CDR3 protein: ASSPGQGAVYGYT
J gene: TRBJ2-1; V gene: TRBV5-1; clone size: NA; CDR3 protein: ASSPGERGGREQF
J gene: TRBJ1-2; V gene: TRBV29-1; clone size: once; CDR3 protein: SVNSVYGYT
J gene: TRBJ1-5; V gene: TRBV7-2; clone size: NA; CDR3 protein: ASSFAGQSNQPQH
J gene: TRBJ1-2; V gene: TRBV6-2/TRBV6-3; clone size: NA; CDR3 protein: ASSLRRGSGGYT
J gene: TRBJ1-5; V gene: TRBV10-2; clone size: NA; CDR3 protein: ASRQGGSNQPQH
J gene: TRBJ1-5; V gene: TRBV27; clone size: once; CDR3 protein: ASSLSGGFGSNQPQH